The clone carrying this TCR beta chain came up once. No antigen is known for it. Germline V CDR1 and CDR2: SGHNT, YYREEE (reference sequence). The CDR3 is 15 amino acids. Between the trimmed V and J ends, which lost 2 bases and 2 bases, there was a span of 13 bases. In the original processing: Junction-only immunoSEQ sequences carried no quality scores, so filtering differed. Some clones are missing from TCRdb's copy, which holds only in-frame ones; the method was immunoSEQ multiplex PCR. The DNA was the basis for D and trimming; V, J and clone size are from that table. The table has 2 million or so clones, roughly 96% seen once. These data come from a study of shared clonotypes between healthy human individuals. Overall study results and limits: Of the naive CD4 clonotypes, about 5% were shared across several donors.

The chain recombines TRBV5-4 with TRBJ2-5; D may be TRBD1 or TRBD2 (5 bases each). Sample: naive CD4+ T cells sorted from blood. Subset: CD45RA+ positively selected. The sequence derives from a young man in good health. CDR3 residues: CASSFGGVRQETQYF. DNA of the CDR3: TGTGCCAGCAGCTTTGGGGGAGTGCGACAAGAGACCCAGTACTTC.